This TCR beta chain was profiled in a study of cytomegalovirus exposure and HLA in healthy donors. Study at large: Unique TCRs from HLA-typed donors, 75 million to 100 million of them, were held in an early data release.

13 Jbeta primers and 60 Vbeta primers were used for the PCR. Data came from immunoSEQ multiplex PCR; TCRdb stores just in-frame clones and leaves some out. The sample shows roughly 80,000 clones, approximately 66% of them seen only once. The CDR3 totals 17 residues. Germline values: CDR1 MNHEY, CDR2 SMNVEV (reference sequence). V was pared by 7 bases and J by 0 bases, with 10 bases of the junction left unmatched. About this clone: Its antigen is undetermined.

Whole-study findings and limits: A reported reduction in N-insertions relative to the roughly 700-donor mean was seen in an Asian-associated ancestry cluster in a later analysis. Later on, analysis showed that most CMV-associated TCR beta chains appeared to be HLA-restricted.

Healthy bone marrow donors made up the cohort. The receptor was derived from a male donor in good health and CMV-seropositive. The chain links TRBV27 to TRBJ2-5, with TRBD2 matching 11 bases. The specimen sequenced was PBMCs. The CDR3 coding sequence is TGTGCCAGCAATCTAGCGGGAGGCAAGGGATACCAAGAGACCCAGTACTTC. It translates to CASNLAGGKGYQETQYF.